This TCR beta chain emerged from a study of blood T cell repertoires in COVID-19. The overall study: For recovered donors of Cohort 3, there were two negative PCRs, clearance, or symptom resolution.

Generated by immunoSEQ multiplex PCR, the TCRdb table keeps only in-frame clones and is missing some. The data show 150,000 to 200,000 clones, 86% seen once. The V end lost 7 bases, the J end lost 7 bases, and 14 bases lay between the germline ends. The length of the CDR3 is 13 residues. This sequence joins TRBV12-3 or TRBV12-4 and TRBJ2-1, with D uncertain. This TCR derives from a woman aged 40-49 years in a cohort exposed to, infected with or recovered from COVID-19 (not recorded which). The sequencing input was PBMCs or T cells enriched from blood (not recorded which). DNA of the CDR3: TGTGCCAGCATCTCATGGTGGGCAAATGAGCAGTTCTTC. Its translation is CASISWWANEQFF.